These T cell receptor beta chains were read from a single sample in a study of cytomegalovirus exposure and HLA in healthy donors. Assay: immunoSEQ multiplex PCR; the TCRdb copy retains only in-frame clones and omits some. The sample has 150,000 or so clones, roughly 72% seen once. Sequencing was performed on PBMCs. The source of these receptors is a man aged 35-49 years in good health and CMV-seropositive. Each CDR3 is given with its conserved first and last residue. The D gene is left open where the match is weak. Rows give clone size only sometimes, using once, few, many, or a class for an expanded clone.

V	size	D	J	CDR3	DNA
TRBV21-1	NA	NA	TRBJ1-2	CALLGSPGNGYTF	TGTGCATTGCTCGGGAGCCCGGGGAATGGCTACACCTTC
TRBV6-6	NA	NA	TRBJ1-1	CASPGGSTQNTEAFF	TGTGCCAGTCCCGGGGGGAGTACCCAGAACACTGAAGCTTTCTTT
TRBV7-2	NA	NA	TRBJ1-1	CASRGDTEAFF	TGTGCCAGCAGAGGAGACACTGAAGCTTTCTTT
TRBV5-1	NA	NA	TRBJ1-4	CASSSTGVNEKLFF	TGCGCCAGCAGCTCGACAGGAGTTAATGAAAAACTGTTTTTT
TRBV6-1	NA	NA	TRBJ2-7	CASSTSQGPQYF	TGTGCCAGCAGTACCTCCCAGGGTCCGCAGTACTTC
TRBV7-9	once	NA	TRBJ1-4	CASSLAMTMAANEKLFF	TGTGCCAGCAGCTTAGCAATGACAATGGCCGCTAATGAAAAACTGTTTTTT
TRBV7-3	NA	TRBD2	TRBJ2-5	CASSMLAGAQETQYF	TGTGCCAGCAGCATGCTAGCGGGGGCACAAGAGACCCAGTACTTC
TRBV7-2	NA	NA	TRBJ1-3	CASSPRGGGPGNTIYF	TGTGCCAGCAGCCCACGGGGAGGGGGGCCAGGAAACACCATATATTTT
TRBV9	NA	TRBD2	TRBJ2-5	CASSVGSGLAGGPETQYF	TGTGCCAGCAGCGTAGGTTCAGGGTTGGCGGGGGGTCCAGAGACCCAGTACTTC
TRBV5-6	NA	NA	TRBJ1-5	CASSLGTGTSNQPQHF	TGTGCCAGCAGCTTGGGCACAGGGACCAGCAATCAGCCCCAGCATTTT
TRBV15	NA	NA	TRBJ2-3	CATSHGGIATNTQYF	TGTGCCACCAGCCACGGAGGGATTGCCACGAATACGCAGTATTTT